This TCR beta chain comes out of a study of T-cell memory formation after mild COVID-19. Study findings and constraints: Clones shrinking from day 15 to 85 showed even CD4/CD8 mixes; later expanders tilted CD4+. A subset of responding clones appeared in pre-infection memory, suggesting cross-reactive memory joined. Largely, contracting CD4+ clones fell within CM and EM, and contracting CD8+ clones within EMRA.

This clonotype was found once. Its antigen is not identified. TCRdb passed the 5' RACE reads through MiXCR, listing each CDR3 protein once. The data show 110,000 or so distinct CDR3 sequences, 22% seen once. The germline V gene encodes CDR1 LGHNA and CDR2 YSLEER. The V gene end was trimmed by 0 bases and the J gene end by 5 bases; junction bases not matched to a gene: 5. This CDR3 comprises 16 residues. The TCR comes from a young man who had mild COVID-19 (a few samples of this study predate the infection). Cell type and time point are not known. Sequenced sample: PBMCs or a T cell subset sorted from them (not recorded which). The V and J genes are TRBV4-3 and TRBJ2-7, with TRBD1 matching 12 bases. CDR3: CASSQERDRGLDEQYF. CDR3 nucleotide sequence: TGCGCCAGCAGCCAAGAGAGGGACAGGGGGCTCGACGAGCAGTACTTC.